The T cell receptor beta chain described here comes from a study of shared clonotypes between healthy human individuals. As for the study in general: Each donor had three CD4 naive, three CD4 memory, two CD8 naive and one CD8 memory plate. Study findings and constraints: The study drew on few donors, limiting represented genetic and exposure-history diversity. Only blood was sampled, and tissue TCR repertoires likely differ from blood ones.

To note about this clone: Its antigen is not identified.

Sorted-subset replicate PCRs used roughly 220 ng DNA, 25,000 to 30,000 T cell genomes. Profiling relied on immunoSEQ multiplex PCR, and the TCRdb table lists in-frame clones only, not all of them. The sample holds hundreds of thousands of clones, 73% seen once. Sequenced input: memory CD4+ T cells sorted from blood. The subset: CD45RA-negative fraction. The origin of this receptor is a woman between 25 and 40 years old in good health.

CDR3 sequence (DNA): TGTGCCAGCAGTGGCAAGACAGGAGCTCGTAGGGCTAATGAAAAACTGTTTTTT. It translates to CASSGKTGARRANEKLFF. The rearrangement joins TRBV28 to TRBJ1-4, with D perhaps matching TRBD1 (6 bases). CDR1 and CDR2 (germline): MDHEN, SYDVKM. The CDR3 has 18 residues. V was trimmed by 5 bases and J by 3 bases, leaving 22 bases between them.